This entry describes one T cell receptor beta chain. This CDR3 comprises 14 residues. Deletions cut 0 bases from V and 6 bases from J, with 9 bases between. The V gene's germline CDR1 is MNHEY and CDR2 SMNVEV (reference sequence). TCRdb's table, derived via immunoSEQ multiplex PCR, lists solely in-frame clones and lacks some. The sample includes about 49,000 clones, 70% to 85% of them seen just once. The sample is drawn from a study of PD-1 blockade in mismatch repair-deficient tumors. The rearrangement uses TRBV27 and TRBJ2-1; D possibly corresponds to TRBD2 (6 bases). The receptor's source is an adult with mismatch repair-deficient cancer. The material was PBMCs, obtained before pembrolizumab treatment. The CDR3 sequence: CASSLSGGINEQFF. CDR3 nucleotides: TGTGCCAGCAGTTTATCGGGGGGTATCAATGAGCAGTTCTTC.